This T cell receptor beta chain was obtained from a study of T cells after yellow fever vaccination. Via MiXCR, TCRdb re-called the 5' RACE reads, giving one row per CDR3 protein. Here the sample spans 200,000 to 300,000 distinct CDR3 sequences, around 6.7% being singletons. Germline V gives CDR1 MNHEY, CDR2 SVGAGI. This CDR3 comprises 15 residues. The V segment lost 4 bases and the J segment 3 bases; nucleotides outside the gene matches: 5. This clonotype was observed at least ten times. Its antigen remains unidentified. Findings and caveats of the study: Primary-vaccination clones mostly resurfaced post-booster (more than 95% CD4, roughly 90% CD8).

V usage is TRBV6-5 and J usage is TRBJ2-1; 8 bases align to TRBD2. This sample comprised CD4+ T cells sorted from PBMCs, obtained on the day of the yellow fever booster vaccination. The clonotype was recovered from a man aged 25-40 years who received the YFV17D yellow fever vaccine. The CDR3 DNA is TGTGCCAGCAGTTTTAGCGGGGCCCACTACAATGAGCAGTTCTTC. The encoded protein is CASSFSGAHYNEQFF.